A single sample gave rise to the 25 T cell receptor beta chains below, sequenced in a study of human T cells and chemical hapten exposure. Time point meaning: patch test 2, 6 weeks after DPC sensitization. Treatment indicated: therapeutic diphenylcyclopropenone sensitization with weekly scalp DPC. TCRdb called the RACE reads again in MiXCR, with one record for every CDR3 protein. The data show more than 110,000 distinct CDR3 sequences, about 12% seen once. Here the sequenced sample was whole blood, taken in connection with sensitization to the hapten diphenylcyclopropenone (DPC). All receptors derive from a woman aged 45-65 years with alopecia areata. Some clones in this sample may be carry-over from other donors' samples.

This chain uses TRBV19 with TRBJ2-1, with a weak D call TRBD2 (6 bases). In germline, CDR1 is LNHDA, CDR2 SQIVND (reference sequence). V dropped 4 bases and J dropped 8 bases, with 15 bases sitting between them. CDR3 size: 14 residues. The CDR3 DNA is TGTGCCAGTAGTAGGGGGGAATTTATCGATGAGCAGTTCTTC. Its protein product is CASSRGEFIDEQFF.

This chain links TRBV7-3 with TRBJ2-3, with 16 bases lining up with TRBD2. The germline gives CDR1 SGHTA, CDR2 FQGTGA. Trimming at V came to 5 bases and at J to 3 bases, leaving 5 bases not matched to a gene. The CDR3 is made up of 17 amino acids. DNA for the CDR3: TGTGCCAGCAGCCTGGGACTAGCGGGAGGGCGTACAGATACGCAGTATTTT. Encoded protein: CASSLGLAGGRTDTQYF.

The V gene is TRBV3-1, the J gene TRBJ2-7; D is unresolved. The CDR3 spans 12 residues. The germline V gene encodes CDR1 LGHDT and CDR2 YNNKEL (reference sequence). Trimming cost V 6 bases and J 2 bases, with 8 bases left between them. This CDR3 reads CASSFLPYEQYF. CDR3 sequence (DNA): TGTGCCAGCAGTTTTCTCCCCTACGAGCAGTACTTC.

The rearrangement joins TRBV28 to TRBJ2-1; TRBD1 is a possible D gene (5 bases). Germline values: CDR1 MDHEN, CDR2 SYDVKM. This CDR3 spans 15 amino acids. With 2 bases removed from V and 4 bases from J, the gap between germline ends came to 12 bases. CDR3 residues: CASSLGARDYNEQFF. CDR3 coding DNA: TGTGCCAGCAGTTTAGGGGCAAGGGATTACAATGAGCAGTTCTTC.

The genes are TRBV27 and TRBJ2-7, with D possibly matching TRBD2 (6 bases). The CDR3 has 15 residues. The germline gives CDR1 MNHEY, CDR2 SMNVEV (reference sequence). With 3 bases removed from V and 3 bases from J, the gap between germline ends came to 15 bases. The DNA of the CDR3 is TGTGCCAGCAGTTTGAACGACGGGGGAGGCTACGAGCAGTACTTC. The encoded protein is CASSLNDGGGYEQYF.

This clonotype was counted a few times. V usage is TRBV19 and J usage is TRBJ1-5, with 8 positions matching TRBD1. The CDR3 is made up of 15 amino acids. CDR1 LNHDA and CDR2 SQIVND come from the germline V gene (reference sequence). V shed 6 bases, J shed 2 bases, and the junction held 6 bases outside the gene matches. The CDR3 DNA reads as TGTGCCAGTAGCTCCGGACAGGGAGGCAATCAGCCCCAGCATTTT. As protein: CASSSGQGGNQPQHF.

This chain joins TRBV28 and TRBJ2-5; the match to TRBD1 covers 7 bases. Germline V lookup: CDR1 MDHEN, CDR2 SYDVKM. J lost 1 base, V lost 1 base, and 6 bases had no gene match. CDR3 size: 16 residues. The CDR3 reads CASSLSLTGFQETQYF. Written as DNA, the CDR3 is TGTGCCAGCAGTTTATCCCTGACAGGGTTCCAAGAGACCCAGTACTTC.

This clonotype came up many times. The chain couples TRBV10-3 to TRBJ2-3; TRBD2 matches at 10 bases. This CDR3 has 16 residues. Germline V gene data show CDR1 as ENHRY and CDR2 as SYGVKD. V was clipped by 1 base and J by 2 bases; unmatched bases: 3. CDR3 amino acids: CAISEWTSGVTDTQYF. The DNA for the CDR3 is TGTGCCATCAGTGAGTGGACTAGCGGAGTCACAGATACGCAGTATTTT.

The V call is TRBV10-1, the J call TRBJ2-1, with TRBD2 matching over 13 bases. The ends lost 6 bases at V and 6 bases at J; junction bases unmatched: 11. CDR1 is WNHNN, CDR2 SYGVQD, per germline (reference sequence). The CDR3 loop spans 17 amino acids. The CDR3 DNA reads TGCGCCAGCAGCGGAGCGGGACTAGCGGGACCACCCAATGAGCAGTTCTTC. Protein sequence: CASSGAGLAGPPNEQFF.

This clonotype was counted only a few times. The rearrangement joins TRBV5-6 to TRBJ2-2, with a weak D call TRBD2 (6 bases). Germline values: CDR1 SGHDT, CDR2 YYEEEE. CDR3 length: 17 residues. With 0 bases removed from V and 4 bases from J, the gap between germline ends came to 16 bases. The CDR3 spells CASSLGLGGTITGELFF. CDR3 DNA sequence: TGTGCCAGCAGCTTGGGACTAGGAGGGACGATCACCGGGGAGCTGTTTTTT.

There are a few counts of this clonotype. The V call is TRBV9, the J call TRBJ2-7; TRBD1 agrees at 7 bases. Germline CDR1 SGDLS, CDR2 YYNGEE. The J segment lost 7 bases and the V segment lost 2 bases, leaving 12 bases of the junction unmatched. The CDR3 contains 15 residues. The CDR3 here is CASSVGTETVREQYF. The DNA for the CDR3 is TGTGCCAGCAGCGTTGGGACAGAGACCGTACGGGAGCAGTACTTC.

This clonotype was found many times. This chain joins TRBV2 and TRBJ1-2; 7 bases line up with TRBD1. V dropped 6 bases and J dropped 4; count of bases not matched to a gene: 2. Looked up from germline, CDR1 is SNHLY and CDR2 is FYNNEI. The CDR3 consists of 12 residues. CDR3 sequence reads: CASSGDSYGYTF. CDR3 coding DNA: TGTGCCAGCAGCGGGGACAGCTATGGCTACACCTTC.

This clonotype was seen a handful of times. The chain links TRBV5-1 to TRBJ1-2; D not resolved. Germline CDR1 and CDR2: SGHRS and YFSETQ. Deletions cut 2 bases from V and 1 base from J, with 9 bases between. The CDR3 contains 14 residues. This CDR3 reads CASSFSVLNYGYTF. The CDR3 DNA is TGCGCCAGCAGCTTCTCGGTGCTTAACTATGGCTACACCTTC. Combining the CDR3 with reference TRBV5-1 and TRBJ1-2 gives the whole variable domain KAGVTQTPRYLIKTRGQQVTLSCSPISGHRSVSWYQQTPGQGLQFLFEYFSETQRNKGNFPGRFSGRQFSNSRSEMNVSTLELGDSALYLCASSFSVLNYGYTFGSGTRLTVV.

V gene TRBV12-3 or TRBV12-4 combines with J gene TRBJ2-1; weak D call: TRBD2 (6 bases). Deletions cut 6 bases from V and 5 bases from J, with 11 bases between. The CDR3 spans 13 residues. Here the CDR3 reads CASSRGTHNEQFF. The CDR3 coding sequence is TGTGCCAGCAGCCGCGGGACTCACAATGAGCAGTTCTTC.

V gene TRBV7-6 combines with J gene TRBJ2-7, with 8 bases lining up with TRBD1. There are 14 residues in the CDR3. Germline CDR1 is SGHVS and CDR2 is FNYEAQ. The V and J ends lost 5 bases and 1 base, in that order; junction bases with no gene match: 4. CDR3 region: CASSRTGLSYEQYF. DNA for the CDR3: TGTGCCAGCAGCCGGACAGGGCTGTCCTACGAGCAGTACTTC. The full variable domain, in which reference TRBV7-6 and TRBJ2-7 provide the parts outside the CDR3, is GAGVSQSPRYKVTKRGQDVALRCDPISGHVSLYWYRQALGQGPEFLTYFNYEAQQDKSGLPNDRFSAERPEGSISTLTIQRTEQRDSAMYRCASSRTGLSYEQYFGPGTRLTVT.

This clonotype showed up just a few times. The chain couples TRBV6-1 to TRBJ2-7; D is uncertain. CDR1 MNHNS and CDR2 SASEGT come from the germline V gene. V lost 4 bases and J lost 0, with 7 bases in between. CDR3 length: 13 residues. The CDR3 is CASSATVSYEQYF. The CDR3 DNA is TGTGCCAGCAGTGCGACGGTCTCCTACGAGCAGTACTTC.

CDR3 coding DNA: TGCGCCAGCAGCCACGGGACAGCTTACGAGCAGTACTTC. It is translated as CASSHGTAYEQYF. V gene TRBV4-1 combines with J gene TRBJ2-7; 7 positions agree with TRBD1. V gave up 3 bases and J gave up 4 bases; unmatched junction bases: 3. CDR3 length equals 13 residues. Germline CDR1 and CDR2: MGHRA and YSYEKL.

The sample holds a few counts of this clonotype. In DNA form, the CDR3 reads TGTGCCATCAGTGAGTCGAACCCTAGCGGTTCCTACGAGCAGTACTTC. Amino acids: CAISESNPSGSYEQYF. V and J are TRBV10-3 and TRBJ2-7; 7 nucleotides match TRBD2. Trimming removed 0 bases from V and 1 base from J; junction bases left unmatched: 6. Germline assignment: CDR1 ENHRY and CDR2 SYGVKD. The CDR3 has 16 amino acids.

This clonotype has more than one count but fewer than ten. The chain employs TRBV11-2 and TRBJ2-3, with 11 bases identical to TRBD1. Germline V gives CDR1 SGHAT, CDR2 FQNNGV. This CDR3 comprises 15 residues. V trimming: 4 bases; J trimming: 7 bases; junction bases outside the gene matches: 7. CDR3 nucleotides: TGTGCCAGCAGCTCCGGACAGGGGGCTCGGAATACGCAGTATTTT. Amino acids: CASSSGQGARNTQYF.

The rearrangement links TRBV4-2 to TRBJ1-5, with 9 bases that match TRBD1. There are 20 residues in the CDR3. The V gene end was trimmed by 0 bases and the J gene end by 7 bases; junction bases not matched to a gene: 19. Germline V CDR1 and CDR2: LGHNA, YNFKEQ. The DNA of the CDR3 is TGTGCCAGCAGCCAAGAGGGGGGGAGATCGGGACAGGGACCTTTGCAGCCCCAGCATTTT. Translated, it gives CASSQEGGRSGQGPLQPQHF.

This clonotype occurred many times. The chain combines TRBV20-1 with TRBJ1-1, with TRBD1 matching over 8 bases. The CDR3 spans 13 residues. V lost 6 bases and J lost 4; bases outside the gene matches: 7. CDR1 is DFQATT and CDR2 is SNEGSKA in the germline V gene (reference sequence). CDR3 protein: CSAPDRAGTEAFF. In DNA form, the CDR3 reads TGCAGTGCACCGGACAGGGCGGGCACTGAAGCTTTCTTT.

The CDR3, as DNA: TGTGCCAGCAGGCCACCGGGACAGGGGGCGAGTGGGACTGAAGCTTTCTTT. It translates to CASRPPGQGASGTEAFF. The rearrangement uses TRBV28 and TRBJ1-1, with 12 bases that match TRBD1. The CDR3 loop spans 17 amino acids. Germline loops: CDR1 MDHEN, CDR2 SYDVKM. With V trimmed by 6 bases and J by 5 bases, 13 bases remained unmatched.

This clonotype was detected only a few times. The CDR3 is CASSLARTGNQPQHF. The CDR3 nucleotides are TGTGCCAGCAGCTTAGCCCGGACAGGGAATCAGCCCCAGCATTTT. The J gene is TRBJ1-5, the V gene TRBV7-2; TRBD1 aligns across 8 bases. CDR1 is SGHTA, CDR2 FQGNSA, per germline. V lost 0 bases, J lost 4 bases, and 2 bases stayed unmatched. The CDR3 runs 15 residues.

This clonotype was seen a few times. This chain joins TRBV23-1 and TRBJ2-2, with 7 bases aligning to TRBD1. Being an ORF, TRBV23-1 has a function that is uncertain. Losses at the gene ends were 6 bases for V and 5 bases for J; bases not matched to a gene: 12. The CDR3 is made up of 16 amino acids. The CDR3 region has the DNA TGCGCCAGCAGCCCAAGCCGGGACAGAGTAACCGGGGAGCTGTTTTTT. Its translation is CASSPSRDRVTGELFF.

In this sample, this clonotype turned up many times. This sequence joins TRBV2 and TRBJ2-3; D is unclear. The germline CDR1 and CDR2 sequences are SNHLY and FYNNEI. With 8 bases removed from V and 0 bases from J, the gap between germline ends came to 9 bases. The CDR3 is made up of 13 amino acids. CDR3 nucleotide sequence: TGTGCCAGCCTAGGCCCTAGCACAGATACGCAGTATTTT. It yields the protein CASLGPSTDTQYF.